The present T cell receptor (beta chain) was sequenced within a study of radiotherapy plus CTLA-4 blockade in lung cancer listed by TCRdb under 2018. For the wider study: Among enrolled patients, approximately 19% had an objective response and roughly 30% reached disease control.

This clone has more than one count but fewer than ten. Its binding antigen is unknown. Base qualities are not at hand, and no much larger clone is one base apart. Results the study describes overall, beyond this receptor: Increased serum interferon-beta after radiation, together with early dynamic changes in blood T cell clones, were reported to be the strongest predictors of response. After treatment with radiotherapy and ipilimumab, TCR clones that came from tumors expanded in the peripheral blood.

Libraries were built with the immunoSEQ multiplex PCR assay. What TCRdb holds here is the immuneACCESS table cut down to in-frame rearrangements. Part of the clones is not present; checked against another copy, under half of the missing clones reflect an unresolved V gene, and the others are unexplained. This sample is represented by 25,000 to 35,000 clones; over 60% of them were singletons. The ten largest clones add up to roughly 4.3% of the sample. Focal radiation therapy combined with CTLA-4 blockade (ipilimumab) was tested in patients with chemo-refractory metastatic non-small-cell lung cancer. Including cysteine and phenylalanine, the CDR3 has 16 amino acids. Left in the record is the CDR3 DNA by itself, 48 bases read in frame from the first base. The germline V gene yields SGHRS for CDR1 and YFSETQ for CDR2. Trimming removed 1 base from V and 6 bases from J; the gene matches leave 9 bases unexplained.

The TCR originated in a human donor with non-small cell lung cancer whose response to radiotherapy plus ipilimumab could not be evaluated. This sequence uses TRBV5-1 and TRBJ1-4; 7 central nucleotides agree with TRBD1. The sequences come from peripheral blood, collected from a patient treated with radiotherapy plus ipilimumab. Here is the DNA: TGCGCCAGCAGCTTGCCTTTGGGACAGCTCGATGAAAAACTGTTTTTT. This translates into CASSLPLGQLDEKLFF.